This T cell receptor (beta chain) was identified during a study of shared clonotypes between healthy human individuals (dated by TCRdb to 2019 to 2021). In terms of the full investigation: A few men and a couple of women, aged 18 to 49 years, made up the cohort. To estimate repertoire size and how much clonotype sharing occurs between individuals, the study deeply sequenced the blood TCR repertoires of about five healthy adults. For each donor, three plates each were used for CD4 naive and CD4 memory, two plates were used for CD8 naive, and one plate was used for CD8 memory. To increase sequencing depth and limit assay-specific biases, different laboratories used diverse techniques to prepare libraries and sequence TCR repertoires. Each donor's leukapheresis produced roughly between roughly 0.85 and 9 billion PBMCs.

CD8 naive samples consisted of CD45RO-negative cells that were positively selected for CCR7, yielding a CD45RA+CCR7+ population without TemRA cells. Healthy HIV-negative adults with no recently reported acute infections or vaccinations were included as donors. Only Caucasian adults living in Nashville, Tennessee, USA were represented among the donors. Blood was obtained by leukapheresis, after which PBMCs were separated by Ficoll-Histopaque density gradient centrifugation and cryopreserved in liquid nitrogen vapor phase. Purity and quantity of every magnetically sorted T cell population were checked by analytical flow cytometry. Each sorted fraction had its genomic DNA isolated and then quantified by UV absorbance on a Nanodrop 2000c. On this clone: Its antigen is unknown. The record has no base qualities; no much larger clone is one base away. The sample contains more than one DNA sequence encoding this CDR3.

Here is what the overall study found, with its caveats: Estimated clonotype richness was generally larger for naive than for memory subsets. Sharing across a few donors was observed for 4.5% to 6.5% of naive CD4, over 3% of naive CD8, roughly 2.4% of memory CD4, and around 0.4% of memory CD8 clonotypes. Pairwise subsampling indicated that sequencing depth was expected to affect the degree of clonotype sharing among donors. Higher generation probabilities were observed for clonotypes shared by all four sorted-subset donors than for non-shared clonotypes. Incomplete sequencing was indicated by rarefaction of sorted-subset datasets, despite the large sequencing depth. Sampling was restricted to blood, and TCR repertoires in tissue are likely to differ from TCR repertoires in blood. The genetic and exposure-history diversity represented was limited by the small number of donors.

V drops 3 bases and J drops 0 bases, leaving 9 bases in between. Per the germline V gene (reference sequence), LNHDA is the CDR1 and SQIVND is the CDR2. The CDR3 holds 14 amino acids from the cysteine to the phenylalanine. CDR3 DNA only is kept here, 42 bases in frame from base 1. TCR CDR3 regions were amplified from genomic DNA by multiplex PCR using the deep immunoSEQ assay. Extracted genomic DNA from each cell subset was distributed evenly across all wells of several immunoSEQ 96-well plates, and each plate was treated as a replicate. For sorted subsets, each replicate PCR was loaded with around 220 ng genomic DNA, equivalent to roughly 30,000 T cell genomes. The purified libraries were quantified using a Qubit 3.0 fluorometer, sized with a Bioanalyzer 2100, and then quantified again using the KAPA Library Quantification kit. A separate single-read 150-cycle Illumina NextSeq 550 flow cell was used to sequence each immunoSEQ 96-well plate. Per the authors' processing: The immunoSEQ output contained only junctional sequences without quality scores, so filtering could not match that applied to full-length reads. Sequences were annotated with PyIR, a Python wrapper for IgBLAST v1.9, using IMGT germline references to assign V/J genes and CDR3. Reads were filtered out if the reads had weak V/J assignments (E-value above 1e-6), no CDR3, stop codons, out-of-frame junctions, or ambiguous translated residues. V3J clonotypes were defined by identical inferred V gene, J gene, and CDR3 amino acid sequence. To compute the percentage overlap between repertoires, the number of shared unique clonotypes was divided by the size of the smaller repertoire. Repertoire richness was assessed with RTK rarefaction, the Chao1 estimator, and Recon v2.1 estimates of unobserved clonotypes. For all TCRbeta clonotypes obtained by the gDNA method from several donors, generation probabilities were computed with OLGA. Not all clones reach the TCRdb copy of this immuneACCESS table, which keeps in-frame sequences only. Checked studies attribute under half of the gap to unresolved V genes and leave the rest unexplained. V, J and clone size derive from that table, while D and trimming were established from the DNA sequence. This sample lists millions of clones; about 95% were detected once. About 1.1% of the sample comes from the top ten.

This receptor chain uses TRBV19 and TRBJ2-7; a tentative D call is TRBD2 (5 bases match). This TCR was recovered from a man between 18 and 35 years old in good health. The sequencing input was naive CD8+ T cells sorted from blood. The cell subset or site label on this specimen signifies: CD45RA+CCR7+. The nucleotides read TGTGCCAGTAGTATGGCGGGTCCCTCCTACGAGCAGTACTTC. Its product reads: CASSMAGPSYEQYF.